This entry lists 10 T cell receptor beta chains sequenced from one sample in a study of shared clonotypes between healthy human individuals. The method was immunoSEQ multiplex PCR; TCRdb's version includes in-frame clones alone and lacks a portion of them. This sample has roughly 700,000 clones; around two thirds occur once, and the top ten carry less than 2%. Sequencing was carried out using memory CD4+ T cells sorted from blood. Subset described: CD45RA-negative fraction. Source of these receptors: a woman aged 30 to 39 in good health.

The V call is TRBV5-1, the J call TRBJ2-1; D perhaps matches TRBD2 (6 bases). Germline V CDR1 and CDR2: SGHRS, YFSETQ. The CDR3 covers 14 residues. Deletions cut 0 bases from V and 8 bases from J, with 12 bases between. CDR3 coding DNA: TGCGCCAGCAGCTTGGGACTAGTTAGCGATGAGCAGTTCTTC. This translates into CASSLGLVSDEQFF.

The chain employs TRBV7-8 and TRBJ2-1, with 14 positions matching TRBD2. The germline CDR1 and CDR2 sequences are SGHVS and FQNEAQ. The CDR3 has 20 residues. With 5 bases clipped from V and 6 bases from J, the junction kept 18 bases outside the gene matches. DNA of the CDR3: TGTGCCAGCAGCCCCCTAAGACTAGCGGGAGGGCCCCAGGCTAGCAATGAGCAGTTCTTC. Its translation is CASSPLRLAGGPQASNEQFF.

The chain is built from TRBV6-1 and TRBJ2-7, with D unclear. V lost 3 bases to trimming and J lost 7 bases, with 10 bases between them. Germline lookup yields CDR1 MNHNS and CDR2 SASEGT. This CDR3 comprises 12 residues. CDR3 nucleotides: TGTGCCAGCAGTGACGCGCCGTATGAGCAGTACTTC. Residues: CASSDAPYEQYF.

This clone was recorded once. The rearrangement joins TRBV19 to TRBJ2-3, with TRBD2 matching 8 bases. The CDR3 is 13 residues long. CDR1 LNHDA and CDR2 SQIVND come from the germline V gene (reference sequence). The V segment lost 7 bases and the J segment 10 bases; nucleotides outside the gene matches: 10. DNA for the CDR3: TGTGCCAGTAACACCGGGACTAGTCTACCGCAGTATTTT. This codes for CASNTGTSLPQYF.

The V call is TRBV10-3, the J call TRBJ2-7; 10 nucleotides align to TRBD1. CDR3 length: 14 residues. Germline assignment: CDR1 ENHRY and CDR2 SYGVKD. After removal of 5 bases from V and 4 bases from J, the junction contained 5 bases not matched to a gene. The CDR3 DNA sequence: TGTGCCATCAGTTCCGGACAGGGGGATTACGAGCAGTACTTC. Translation: CAISSGQGDYEQYF.

This rearrangement joins TRBV28 to TRBJ1-1; weak D call: TRBD1 (6 bases). The germline V gene encodes CDR1 MDHEN and CDR2 SYDVKM. This CDR3 comprises 18 residues. V lost 2 bases to trimming and J lost 5 bases, with 24 bases between them. CDR3 in amino acids: CASSLTTRVGGIQTEAFF. The DNA for the CDR3 is TGTGCCAGCAGTTTAACTACCCGAGTAGGGGGGATCCAAACTGAAGCTTTCTTT. The full variable domain, its missing parts supplied by reference TRBV28 and TRBJ1-1, is DVKVTQSSRYLVKRTGEKVFLECVQDMDHENMFWYRQDPGLGLRLIYFSYDVKMKEKGDIPEGYSVSREKKERFSLILESASTNQTSMYLCASSLTTRVGGIQTEAFFGQGTRLTVV.

The chain joins TRBV4-1 to TRBJ2-7, with 10 bases identical to TRBD2. The CDR3 runs 15 residues. V shed 0 bases and J 4 bases; nucleotides not matched to a gene: 3. Germline V gene data show CDR1 as MGHRA and CDR2 as YSYEKL. The CDR3 region is CASSQEGLALYEQYF. CDR3 DNA sequence: TGCGCCAGCAGCCAAGAGGGACTAGCGCTGTACGAGCAGTACTTC.

This clone was counted once. A single base is all that separates this from a far larger clone, so a read error is likely. Other DNA sequences in the sample encode the same CDR3. This chain links TRBV11-1 with TRBJ2-7, with 7 bases lining up with TRBD2. J gave up 1 base and V 3 bases, and 3 bases lay outside the gene matches. The CDR3 loop spans 14 amino acids. Per germline, CDR1 SGHAT and CDR2 FQDESV (reference sequence). This CDR3 reads CASSFQRDSYEQYF. CDR3 DNA: TGTGCCAGCAGCTTCCAGCGGGATTCCTACGAGCAGTACTTC. Based on the CDR3 plus reference TRBV11-1 and TRBJ2-7, the full variable domain is EAEVAQSPRYKITEKSQAVAFWCDPISGHATLYWYRQILGQGPELLVQFQDESVVDDSQLPKDRFSAERLKGVDSTLKIQPAELGDSAMYLCASSFQRDSYEQYFGPGTRLTVT.

The chain links TRBV18 to TRBJ2-1; the D is unclear. This CDR3 has 14 residues. Trimming removed 1 base from V and 5 bases from J, with 9 bases in between. Per germline, CDR1 KGHSH and CDR2 LQKENI. This chain's CDR3 is CASSPLEANNEQFF. The CDR3 DNA sequence: TGTGCCAGCTCACCACTGGAAGCAAACAATGAGCAGTTCTTC.

Worth noting for this clone: A clone one base away is much larger, so this may be a read error. The chain combines TRBV2 with TRBJ1-1; TRBD1 matches at 8 bases. The germline gives CDR1 SNHLY, CDR2 FYNNEI. The V gene end was trimmed by 6 bases and the J gene end by 1 base; junction bases not matched to a gene: 4. CDR3 length equals 14 residues. CDR3: CASSRQGKNTEAFF. The CDR3 DNA follows: TGTGCCAGCAGCCGACAGGGGAAGAACACTGAAGCTTTCTTT. The complete variable domain, with remaining parts taken from reference TRBV2 and TRBJ1-1, reads EPEVTQTPSHQVTQMGQEVILRCVPISNHLYFYWYRQILGQKVEFLVSFYNNEISEKSEIFDDQFSVERPDGSNFTLKIRSTKLEDSAMYFCASSRQGKNTEAFFGQGTRLTVV.